What follows are 9 T cell receptor beta chains derived from one specimen sequenced in a study of blood T cells in healthy people across ages. Then a second PCR, running roughly 6 to 12 cycles, was carried out with a sample-barcoded 5' primer and a J-beta primer mix. TCRdb reanalysed the 5' RACE reads using MiXCR and keeps one entry per CDR3 protein. The data contain about 580,000 distinct CDR3 sequences, 40% to 50% of them singletons. Sequencing was carried out using blood. The receptors come from a man older than 75 in good health.

V gene TRBV20-1 combines with J gene TRBJ1-2; D gene unclear. Trimming removed 7 bases at V and 5 bases at J, with 11 bases between. Germline CDR1 and CDR2: DFQATT and SNEGSKA (reference sequence). The CDR3 has 11 residues. In DNA, the CDR3 is TGCAGTGTTAGGTCCGGGTATGGCTACACCTTC. Translated: CSVRSGYGYTF.

This clonotype has only a few counts. V is TRBV20-1 and J is TRBJ2-3; TRBD1 agrees at 11 bases. The CDR3 totals 14 residues. Germline trimming cut 5 bases from V and 4 bases from J; bases unmatched to any gene: 5. Germline CDR1 DFQATT, CDR2 SNEGSKA (reference sequence). The CDR3 protein is CSAPRTGGADTQYF. CDR3 nucleotides: TGCAGTGCTCCACGGACAGGGGGCGCAGATACGCAGTATTTT.

The chain combines TRBV7-2 with TRBJ2-2; TRBD2 aligns across 7 bases. Germline CDR1 SGHTA, CDR2 FQGNSA. V gave up 5 bases and J gave up 5 bases; unmatched junction bases: 14. CDR3 size: 17 residues. CDR3 region: CASSKGRDYPGTGELFF. Here the CDR3 DNA reads TGTGCCAGCAGCAAGGGACGGGACTACCCGGGGACCGGGGAGCTGTTTTTT.

The chain recombines TRBV7-2 with TRBJ2-3, with unresolved D. CDR3 length: 14 residues. Trimming removed 4 bases from V and 0 bases from J, with 8 bases in between. CDR1 and CDR2 from the germline V gene are SGHTA and FQGNSA. In DNA, the CDR3 is TGTGCCAGCAGCTCCCAGGCTAGCACAGATACGCAGTATTTT. Translating gives CASSSQASTDTQYF.

V is TRBV9 and J is TRBJ2-5, with a possible D match to TRBD1 (6 bases). The CDR3 runs to 17 residues. Between the trimmed V and J ends, which lost 0 bases and 1 base, there was a span of 16 bases. Germline V gene sequence: CDR1 SGDLS, CDR2 YYNGEE. CDR3 coding DNA: TGTGCCAGCAGCGTAGGGTATGAGGGGGAATTCCAAGAGACCCAGTACTTC. It specifies CASSVGYEGEFQETQYF.

As for this clonotype: Just one base apart from a much larger clone, this may be a read error. The rearrangement joins TRBV29-1 to TRBJ2-1; 7 nucleotides align to TRBD1. The V gene's germline CDR1 is SQVTM and CDR2 ANQGSEA. The CDR3 runs to 14 residues. The CDR3 region has the DNA TGCAGCGTCACCGGGACAGATACTTACAATGAGCCGTTCTTC. This codes for CSVTGTDTYNEPFF.

This clonotype was counted at least ten times. The rearrangement joins TRBV6-6 to TRBJ1-1, with D possibly TRBD1 on 6 matching bases. CDR3 size: 12 residues. Trimming took 5 bases from V and 8 from J, leaving 12 bases between them. The germline gives CDR1 MNHNY, CDR2 SVGAGI (reference sequence). CDR3 in amino acids: CASSGPGQEAFF. The DNA of the CDR3 is TGTGCCAGCAGTGGCCCAGGACAGGAAGCTTTCTTT.

This clonotype was counted between two and nine times. The chain uses TRBV29-1 and TRBJ1-1, with D tentatively TRBD1 (5 bases). Trimming cost V 5 bases and J 1 base, with 11 bases left between them. CDR1 is SQVTM and CDR2 is ANQGSEA in the germline V gene. The CDR3 has 13 residues. The CDR3 is CSVMHQGNTEAFF. CDR3 nucleotide sequence: TGCAGCGTTATGCATCAGGGGAACACTGAAGCTTTCTTT. Full variable domain (rest looked up from reference TRBV29-1 and TRBJ1-1): SAVISQKPSRDICQRGTSLTIQCQVDSQVTMMFWYRQQPGQSLTLIATANQGSEATYESGFVIDKFPISRPNLTFSTLTVSNMSPEDSSIYLCSVMHQGNTEAFFGQGTRLTVV.

J is TRBJ2-1 and V is TRBV12-3 or TRBV12-4; 11 positions agree with TRBD2. J lost 4 bases, V lost 1 base, and 3 bases had no gene match. The CDR3 extends over 16 amino acids. CDR3 DNA: TGTGCCAGCAGTTTAGGACTAGCGGGGACGTACAATGAGCAGTTCTTC. This translates into CASSLGLAGTYNEQFF.